This T cell receptor beta chain was identified in a study of early T cells in non-severe SARS-CoV-2 infection. On the study more broadly: Sequencing of bulk RNA from unsorted whole blood was done, without chain pairing.

Concerning this clonotype: Its antigen remains unidentified.

Findings of the study overall: Matching with VDJdb favored anti-spike CD8 responses (missing private and CD4 specificities).

Individual cDNA molecules were tagged with unique molecular identifiers. TCRdb analysed the 5' RACE reads with MiXCR anew, one entry per CDR3 protein. This table holds 70,000 to 90,000 distinct CDR3 sequences, approximately 15% found once. Sequencing was carried out using whole blood. This sequence was found in an adult who was a healthcare worker with PCR-confirmed SARS-CoV-2 infection or an uninfected control (not recorded which).

The CDR3: CSATEVPREKLFF. The CDR3 coding sequence is TGCAGTGCTACAGAAGTTCCTAGGGAAAAACTGTTTTTT. V is TRBV20-1 and J is TRBJ1-4; D is undetermined. Trimming removed 4 bases at V and 8 bases at J, with 14 bases between. Germline CDR1 reads DFQATT; CDR2 reads SNEGSKA (reference sequence). The CDR3 totals 13 residues.